This entry describes one TCR beta chain. Its antigen is currently unknown. This sample was included in a study of T cell responses to AZD1222 COVID-19 vaccine. Assay used: immunoSEQ multiplex PCR; TCRdb lists only in-frame clones, some missing. This table holds under 200,000 clones, roughly 92% found once. Study-wide findings and caveats: In the spike-specific TCR repertoire, nearly half reportedly target unmutated variant regions. Spike-wide coverage was observed for vaccine-associated CD4 TCRs, with dominant responses at 160-218 and 743-854. Only after the peak T cell response were repertoires sampled. Once two AZD1222 doses were given, Spike-specific TCR breadth and depth went up.

The sequenced sample was peripheral blood, obtained on day 0 of AZD1222 vaccination. This sequence was found in an adult in good health.

The CDR3 DNA reads TGTGCCAGCAGCTTAGTACCTAGCGAGAGCTCCTACAATGAGCAGTTCTTC. Translating gives CASSLVPSESSYNEQFF. V usage is TRBV11-3 and J usage is TRBJ2-1; a possible D gene is TRBD2 (6 bases). Germline loops: CDR1 SGHNT, CDR2 YENEEA. This CDR3 contains 17 residues. V was shortened by 1 base and J by 0 bases, with 13 bases between the two germline ends.